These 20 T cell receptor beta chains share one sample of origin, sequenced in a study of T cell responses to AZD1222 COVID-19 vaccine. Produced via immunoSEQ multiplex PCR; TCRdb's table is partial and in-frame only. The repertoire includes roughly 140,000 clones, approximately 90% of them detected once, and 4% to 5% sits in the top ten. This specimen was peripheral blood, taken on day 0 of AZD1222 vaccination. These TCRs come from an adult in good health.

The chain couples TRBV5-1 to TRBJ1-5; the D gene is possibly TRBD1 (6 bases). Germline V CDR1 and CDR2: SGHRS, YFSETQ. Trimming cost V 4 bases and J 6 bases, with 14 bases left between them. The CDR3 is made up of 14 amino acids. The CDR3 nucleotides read TGCGCCAGCAGCCTAGGGGGGATTGCTCAGCCCCAGCATTTT. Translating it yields CASSLGGIAQPQHF. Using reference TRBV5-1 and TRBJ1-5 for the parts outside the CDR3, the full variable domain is KAGVTQTPRYLIKTRGQQVTLSCSPISGHRSVSWYQQTPGQGLQFLFEYFSETQRNKGNFPGRFSGRQFSNSRSEMNVSTLELGDSALYLCASSLGGIAQPQHFGDGTRLSIL.

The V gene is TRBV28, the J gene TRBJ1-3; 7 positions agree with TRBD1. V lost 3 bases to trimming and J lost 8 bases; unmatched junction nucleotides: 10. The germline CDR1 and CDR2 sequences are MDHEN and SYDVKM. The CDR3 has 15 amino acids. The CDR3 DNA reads TGTGCCAGCAGTTTTCACTGGGACAGTCGCTACACCATATATTTT. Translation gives CASSFHWDSRYTIYF. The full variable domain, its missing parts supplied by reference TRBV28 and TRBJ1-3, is DVKVTQSSRYLVKRTGEKVFLECVQDMDHENMFWYRQDPGLGLRLIYFSYDVKMKEKGDIPEGYSVSREKKERFSLILESASTNQTSMYLCASSFHWDSRYTIYFGEGSWLTVV.

For the CDR3, the DNA is TGTGCCAGCAGCTGGGGAGCCCCACGGCGCTCTGGAAACACCATATATTTT. This encodes CASSWGAPRRSGNTIYF. V and J are TRBV7-8 and TRBJ1-3; D remains unclear. CDR1 SGHVS and CDR2 FQNEAQ come from the germline V gene. The V and J ends lost 4 bases and 0 bases respectively, with 16 bases between them. This CDR3 comprises 17 residues. Using reference TRBV7-8 and TRBJ1-3 for the parts outside the CDR3, the full variable domain is GAGVSQSPRYKVAKRGQDVALRCDPISGHVSLFWYQQALGQGPEFLTYFQNEAQLDKSGLPSDRFFAERPEGSVSTLKIQRTQQEDSAVYLCASSWGAPRRSGNTIYFGEGSWLTVV.

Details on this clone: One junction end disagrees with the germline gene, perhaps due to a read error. CDR3 residues: CASSLAGGPTSYEQYF. The CDR3 DNA reads TGTGCTAGCAGCTTAGCGGGGGGCCCGACCTCCTACGAGCAGTACTTC. V is TRBV7-7 and J is TRBJ2-7; TRBD2 matches 10 bases. Germline assignment: CDR1 SSHAT and CDR2 FNYEAQ (reference sequence). This CDR3 has 16 amino acids.

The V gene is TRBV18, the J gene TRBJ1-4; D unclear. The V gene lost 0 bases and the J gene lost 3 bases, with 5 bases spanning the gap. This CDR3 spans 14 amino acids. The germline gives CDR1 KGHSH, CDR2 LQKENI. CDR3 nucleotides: TGTGCCAGCTCACCACCCCAACCTAATGAAAAACTGTTTTTT. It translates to CASSPPQPNEKLFF.

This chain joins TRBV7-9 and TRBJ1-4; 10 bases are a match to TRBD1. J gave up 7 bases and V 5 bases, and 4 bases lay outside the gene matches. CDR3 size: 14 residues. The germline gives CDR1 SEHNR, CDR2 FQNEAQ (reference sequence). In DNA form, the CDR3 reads TGTGCCAGCAGCACCCGGGACAGGGGTGAAAAACTGTTTTTT. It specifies CASSTRDRGEKLFF.

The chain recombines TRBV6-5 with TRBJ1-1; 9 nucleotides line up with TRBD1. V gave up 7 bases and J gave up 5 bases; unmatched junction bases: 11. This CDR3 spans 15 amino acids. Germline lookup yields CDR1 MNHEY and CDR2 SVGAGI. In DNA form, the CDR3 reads TGTGCCAGCATAAATGAACGGGACAGGGAGACTGAAGCTTTCTTT. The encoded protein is CASINERDRETEAFF.

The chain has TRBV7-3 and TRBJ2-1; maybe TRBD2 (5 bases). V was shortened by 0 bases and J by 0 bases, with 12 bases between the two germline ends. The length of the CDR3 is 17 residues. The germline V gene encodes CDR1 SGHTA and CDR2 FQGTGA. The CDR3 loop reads CASSLTRAASSYNEQFF. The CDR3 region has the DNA TGTGCCAGCAGCTTAACGCGGGCTGCTAGCTCCTACAATGAGCAGTTCTTC.

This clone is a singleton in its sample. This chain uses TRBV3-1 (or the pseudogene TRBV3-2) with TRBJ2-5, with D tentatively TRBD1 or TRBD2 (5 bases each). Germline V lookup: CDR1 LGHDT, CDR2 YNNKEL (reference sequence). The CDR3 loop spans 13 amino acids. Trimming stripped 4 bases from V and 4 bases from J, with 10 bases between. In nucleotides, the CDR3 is TGTGCCAGCAGCCGGCCAGGGAGAGAGACCCAGTACTTC. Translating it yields CASSRPGRETQYF.

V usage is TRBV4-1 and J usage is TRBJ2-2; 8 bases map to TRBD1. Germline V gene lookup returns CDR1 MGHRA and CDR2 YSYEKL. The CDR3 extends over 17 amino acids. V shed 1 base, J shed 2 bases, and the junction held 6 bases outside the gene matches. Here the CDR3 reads CASSQVTGTGNTGELFF. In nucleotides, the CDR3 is TGCGCCAGCAGCCAAGTTACAGGGACAGGTAACACCGGGGAGCTGTTTTTT.

CDR3 protein: CASSLRTEDNYGYTF. CDR3 nucleotides: TGCGCCAGCAGCCTGCGGACGGAGGATAACTATGGCTACACCTTC. This chain joins TRBV5-1 and TRBJ1-2, with D hard to call. This CDR3 comprises 15 residues. Germline CDR1 is SGHRS and CDR2 is YFSETQ. The germline V and J ends were trimmed by 4 bases and 1 base, with 14 bases remaining between them.

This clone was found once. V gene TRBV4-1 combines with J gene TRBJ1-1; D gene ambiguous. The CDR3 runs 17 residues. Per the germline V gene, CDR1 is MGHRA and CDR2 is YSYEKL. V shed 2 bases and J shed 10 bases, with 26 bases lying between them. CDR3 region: CASSQSQDSVDRRAAFF. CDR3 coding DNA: TGCGCCAGCAGCCAAAGCCAAGATAGTGTTGACCGCCGGGCAGCTTTCTTT.

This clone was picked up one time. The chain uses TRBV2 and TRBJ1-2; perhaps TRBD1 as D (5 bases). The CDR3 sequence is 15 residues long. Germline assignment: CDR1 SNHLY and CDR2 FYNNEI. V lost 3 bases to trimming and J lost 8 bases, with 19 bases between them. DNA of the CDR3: TGTGCCAGCAGTGATGCCGGGACTGGGTCTAGAGGCTACACCTTC. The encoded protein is CASSDAGTGSRGYTF.

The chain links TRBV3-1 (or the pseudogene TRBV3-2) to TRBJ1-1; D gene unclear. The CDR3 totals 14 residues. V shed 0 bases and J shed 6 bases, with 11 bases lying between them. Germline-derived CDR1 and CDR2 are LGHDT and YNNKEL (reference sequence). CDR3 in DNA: TGTGCCAGCAGCCAAGATTTAGGGATCGCTGAAGCTTTCTTT. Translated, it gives CASSQDLGIAEAFF.

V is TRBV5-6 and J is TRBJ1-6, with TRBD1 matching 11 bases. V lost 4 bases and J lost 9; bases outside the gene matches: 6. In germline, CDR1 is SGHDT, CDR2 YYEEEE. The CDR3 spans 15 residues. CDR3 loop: CASSAGTGGFSPLHF. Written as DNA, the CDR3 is TGTGCCAGCAGCGCCGGGACAGGGGGTTTTTCACCCCTCCACTTT.

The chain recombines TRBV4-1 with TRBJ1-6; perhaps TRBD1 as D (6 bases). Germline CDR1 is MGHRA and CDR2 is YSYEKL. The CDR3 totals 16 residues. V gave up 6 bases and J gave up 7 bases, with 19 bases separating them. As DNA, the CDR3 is TGCGCCAGCAGGGCAGGGGCGGTCTCCCGCAATTCACCCCTCCACTTT. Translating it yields CASRAGAVSRNSPLHF.

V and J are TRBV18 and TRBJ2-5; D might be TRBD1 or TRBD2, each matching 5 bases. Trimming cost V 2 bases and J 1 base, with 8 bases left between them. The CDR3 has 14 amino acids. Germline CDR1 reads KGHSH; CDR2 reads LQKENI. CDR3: CASSPSRGQETQYF. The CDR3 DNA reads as TGTGCCAGCTCACCATCGAGGGGCCAAGAGACCCAGTACTTC.

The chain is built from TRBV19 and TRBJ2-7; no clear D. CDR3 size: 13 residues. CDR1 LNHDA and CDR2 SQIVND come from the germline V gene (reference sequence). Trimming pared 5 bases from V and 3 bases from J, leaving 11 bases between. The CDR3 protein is CASSEPPSYEQYF. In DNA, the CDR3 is TGTGCCAGTAGTGAACCACCTAGCTACGAGCAGTACTTC.

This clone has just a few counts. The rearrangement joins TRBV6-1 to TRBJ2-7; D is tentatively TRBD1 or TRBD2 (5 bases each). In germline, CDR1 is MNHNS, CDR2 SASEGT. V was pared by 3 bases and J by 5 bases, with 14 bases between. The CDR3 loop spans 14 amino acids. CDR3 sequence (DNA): TGTGCCAGCAGTGATCAGAGGGGAAGCGACGAGCAGTACTTC. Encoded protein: CASSDQRGSDEQYF.

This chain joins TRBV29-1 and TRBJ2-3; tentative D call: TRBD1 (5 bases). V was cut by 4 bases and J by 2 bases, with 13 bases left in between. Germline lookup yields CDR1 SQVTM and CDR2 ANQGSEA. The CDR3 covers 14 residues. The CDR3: CSVARQGYTDTQYF. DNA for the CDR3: TGCAGCGTTGCCCGCCAGGGCTACACAGATACGCAGTATTTT.